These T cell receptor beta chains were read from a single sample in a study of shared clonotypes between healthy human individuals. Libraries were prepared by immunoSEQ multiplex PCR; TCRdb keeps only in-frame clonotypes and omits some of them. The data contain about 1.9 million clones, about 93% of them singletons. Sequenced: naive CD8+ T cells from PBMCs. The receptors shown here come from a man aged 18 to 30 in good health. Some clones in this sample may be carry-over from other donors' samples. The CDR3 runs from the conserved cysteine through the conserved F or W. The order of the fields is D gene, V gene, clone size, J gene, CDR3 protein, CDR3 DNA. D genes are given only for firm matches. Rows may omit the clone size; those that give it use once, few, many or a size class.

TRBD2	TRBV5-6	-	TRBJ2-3	CASSLGGSGDTQYF	TGTGCCAGCAGCTTGGGCGGGAGCGGAGATACGCAGTATTTT
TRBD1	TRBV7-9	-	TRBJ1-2	CASSLGTGYDYGYTF	TGTGCCAGCAGCTTAGGGACAGGGTACGACTATGGCTACACCTTC
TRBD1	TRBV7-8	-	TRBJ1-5	CASSRDRVNQPQHF	TGTGCCAGCAGCCGGGACAGAGTCAATCAGCCCCAGCATTTT
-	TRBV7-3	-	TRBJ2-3	CASSFFPLTDTQYF	TGTGCCAGCAGCTTCTTTCCTCTCACAGATACGCAGTATTTT
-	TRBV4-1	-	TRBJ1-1	CASSQVLGRQDTEAFF	TGCGCCAGCAGCCAAGTCCTGGGCAGGCAGGACACTGAAGCTTTCTTT
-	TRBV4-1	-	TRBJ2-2	CASSQVPGELFF	TGCGCCAGCAGCCAAGTTCCCGGGGAGCTGTTTTTT
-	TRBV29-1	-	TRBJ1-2	CSVETGRGGGGYTF	TGCAGCGTGGAAACCGGACGGGGTGGAGGGGGCTACACCTTC
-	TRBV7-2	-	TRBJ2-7	CASNPLVGSYEQYF	TGTGCCAGCAACCCACTAGTTGGCTCCTACGAGCAGTACTTC
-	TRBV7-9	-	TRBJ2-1	CASSPPGAPEQFF	TGTGCCAGCAGCCCCCCTGGGGCGCCCGAGCAGTTCTTC
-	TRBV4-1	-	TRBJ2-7	CASSQRGGRGVNSYEQYF	TGCGCCAGCAGCCAAAGGGGGGGCAGGGGCGTTAACTCCTACGAGCAGTACTTC
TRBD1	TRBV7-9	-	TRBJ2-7	CAITDRDYEQYF	TGTGCCATTACGGACAGGGACTACGAGCAGTACTTC
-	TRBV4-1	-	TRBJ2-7	CASSQDGRSSGQYF	TGCGCCAGCAGCCAAGATGGACGGTCAAGCGGCCAGTACTTC
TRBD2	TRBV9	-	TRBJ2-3	CASSVRGLTSFTDTQYF	TGTGCCAGCAGCGTAAGGGGACTAACTTCATTCACAGATACGCAGTATTTT
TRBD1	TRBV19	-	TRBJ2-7	CASSRDRGSSYEQYF	TGTGCCAGTAGCAGGGACAGGGGGAGCTCCTACGAGCAGTACTTC
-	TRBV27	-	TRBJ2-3	CASSGQPMVGTDTQYF	TGTGCCAGCAGTGGACAGCCAATGGTCGGCACAGATACGCAGTATTTT
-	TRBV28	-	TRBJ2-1	CASSPGRINEQFF	TGTGCCAGCAGTCCGGGACGGATCAATGAGCAGTTCTTC
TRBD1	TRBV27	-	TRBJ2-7	CASSPGQVPYEQYF	TGTGCCAGCAGTCCGGGACAGGTTCCCTACGAGCAGTACTTC
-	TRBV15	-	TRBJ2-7	CATSRVLGPNYEQYF	TGTGCCACCAGCAGAGTACTGGGACCCAACTACGAGCAGTACTTC
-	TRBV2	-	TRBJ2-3	CASSGPGDSGSRTDTQYF	TGTGCCAGCAGTGGACCAGGGGACAGCGGGAGCCGCACAGATACGCAGTATTTT
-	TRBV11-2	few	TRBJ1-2	CASSLGGIGGYTF	TGTGCCAGCAGCTTGGGAGGCATTGGTGGCTACACCTTC
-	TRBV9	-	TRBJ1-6	CASTPGAGSTYNSPLHF	TGTGCCAGCACCCCTGGGGCGGGGTCAACGTATAATTCACCCCTCCACTTT
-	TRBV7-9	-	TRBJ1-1	CASSLVASPEAFF	TGTGCCAGCAGCTTAGTGGCCTCCCCTGAAGCTTTCTTT
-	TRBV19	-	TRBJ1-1	CAAGIGTEAFF	TGTGCCGCGGGTATCGGCACTGAAGCTTTCTTT
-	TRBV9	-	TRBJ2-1	CASSVESRAHEQFF	TGTGCCAGCAGCGTAGAATCAAGGGCCCATGAGCAGTTCTTC